The source of this T cell receptor beta chain is a study of blood T cell repertoires in COVID-19. Across the study: Sites in the United States, Italy and Spain provided acute and convalescent COVID-19 samples.

Original data processing: Estimates of nucleated cell counts were drawn from the amplification of reference gene primers. TCRdb's table, derived via immunoSEQ multiplex PCR, lists solely in-frame clones and lacks some. V and J calls and clone size are given by that table; D and trimming were obtained from the DNA. The sample contains approximately 500,000 clones, 85% to 90% of which appear only once. Germline V gene data show CDR1 as ENHRY and CDR2 as SYGVKD. This CDR3 has 14 amino acids. V lost 10 bases to trimming and J lost 4 bases, with 20 bases between them. Enrolled during active infection, Seattle patients were then followed longitudinally.

The chain joins TRBV10-3 to TRBJ2-7, with D possibly being TRBD2 (6 bases). Sequenced input: peripheral blood. The sequence came from a woman in her forties or fifties with COVID-19, enrolled during active disease. Here the CDR3 reads CATRLGSGGYEQYF. In nucleotides, the CDR3 is TGTGCCACCCGTCTGGGGAGCGGAGGGTACGAGCAGTACTTC.